Each of the 5 T cell receptor beta chains below was sequenced from the same sample in a study of shared clonotypes between healthy human individuals. Produced via immunoSEQ multiplex PCR; TCRdb's table is partial and in-frame only. Counted here are about 750,000 clones, about 92% occurring once; the ten biggest clones make up about 25%. In the naive CD8 group, cells lacked CD45RO and were positively selected for CCR7, so terminally differentiated effector memory CD45RA+ cells were left out. Source material: naive CD8+ T cells sorted from blood. These receptors originate from a man aged 25 to 45 in good health.

V usage is TRBV7-2 and J usage is TRBJ2-5, with D tentatively TRBD2 (5 bases). Trimming took 1 base from V and 4 from J, leaving 10 bases between them. CDR3 length equals 14 residues. CDR1 and CDR2 (germline): SGHTA, FQGNSA. This CDR3 reads CASSLVRARETQYF. CDR3 coding DNA: TGTGCCAGCAGCTTAGTGCGGGCCCGAGAGACCCAGTACTTC.

This rearrangement joins TRBV2 to TRBJ2-1; D unresolved. Germline-derived CDR1 and CDR2 are SNHLY and FYNNEI. The CDR3 extends over 11 amino acids. V was clipped by 5 bases and J by 10 bases, with 9 bases between them. The CDR3 nucleotides are TGTGCCAGCAGTCTTTCCCCCGAGCAGTTCTTC. Translation: CASSLSPEQFF.

This rearrangement joins TRBV28 to TRBJ2-6; no definite D call. Germline-derived CDR1 and CDR2 are MDHEN and SYDVKM. V lost 8 bases to trimming and J lost 0 bases, with 8 bases between them. The CDR3 contains 14 residues. For the CDR3, the DNA is TGTGCCAGCTACGGTCTCTCTGGGGCCAACGTCCTGACTTTC. Protein product: CASYGLSGANVLTF.

Remarks on this clone: This sample also contains other DNA sequences that code for the same CDR3. The chain is built from TRBV9 and TRBJ2-7; the match to TRBD2 covers 7 bases. This CDR3 spans 14 amino acids. CDR1 and CDR2 from the germline V gene are SGDLS and YYNGEE. V lost 0 bases to trimming and J lost 3 bases; unmatched junction nucleotides: 3. The CDR3 region is CASSVVAGDYEQYF. As DNA, the CDR3 is TGTGCCAGCAGCGTAGTTGCGGGGGACTACGAGCAGTACTTC.

The rearrangement links TRBV7-9 to TRBJ2-7; D is undetermined. Trimming cost V 5 bases and J 0 bases, with 17 bases left between them. The CDR3 covers 16 residues. CDR1 and CDR2 (germline): SEHNR, FQNEAQ (reference sequence). The CDR3 DNA sequence: TGTGCCAGCAGCCCCCGAGGACGCCCTGGCTCCTACGAGCAGTACTTC. Translating gives CASSPRGRPGSYEQYF.